The clone carrying this T cell receptor beta chain was observed a few times. Its antigen is not identified. Researchers reported that TCR beta cDNA libraries carried unique molecular identifiers. One entry per CDR3 protein, called by TCRdb with MiXCR from the PCR reads. The repertoire holds over 700,000 distinct CDR3 sequences, with 25% to 30% as singletons. This entry belongs to a study of post-analysis software for immune sequencing data. Study in general: Several disease courses (relapsing-remitting, secondary progressive and progressive-relapsing) of multiple sclerosis were included.

Trimming took 6 bases from V and 2 from J, leaving 12 bases between them. CDR3 length: 13 residues. The germline CDR1 and CDR2 sequences are SGHRS and YFSETQ. Study observations and caveats: For normalized Chao1 diversity, multiple sclerosis patients scored significantly lower than controls did. Comparison of patients with controls showed five TRBV segments more frequent in patients, TRBV5-6, TRBV5-1 and TRBV20-1 among them. F measure showed strong co-clustering of same-batch samples.

This TCR came from a girl aged 5-17 years with multiple sclerosis. J is TRBJ2-7 and V is TRBV5-1; D perhaps matches TRBD2 (6 bases). The specimen sequenced was blood. The CDR3 loop is CASTRRGTYEQYF. In nucleotides, the CDR3 is TGCGCCAGCACCCGGCGGGGAACCTACGAGCAGTACTTC.